These 7 T cell receptor beta chains share one sample of origin, sequenced in a study of T cells in Graves' hyperthyroidism and ophthalmopathy. Authors of the study amplified TCR beta CDR3 regions from RNA transcripts. The TCR CDR3 was amplified in a first-round RT-PCR using the HTBI primer set. TCRdb analysed the multiplex PCR reads with MiXCR anew, one entry per CDR3 protein. Found here are around 620,000 distinct CDR3 sequences, 14% of them singletons; the top ten hold roughly 7%. The source material was blood. All receptors come from a woman younger than 30 with Graves' ophthalmopathy.

Regarding this clonotype: This may stem from a read error, because a much larger clone lies one nucleotide away. The CDR3 sequence is CASSPGLVGVGRETQYF. In DNA form, the CDR3 reads TGTGCCAGCAGCCCGGGACTAGTGGGAGTCGGTAGAGAGACCCAGTACTTC. The rearrangement links TRBV7-2 to TRBJ2-5; 8 nucleotides align to TRBD2. V dropped 5 bases and J dropped 4; count of bases not matched to a gene: 15. CDR3 length: 17 residues. Germline CDR1 SGHTA, CDR2 FQGNSA.

The chain couples TRBV19 to TRBJ2-7, with 7 bases matching TRBD2. CDR3 length: 16 amino acids. V was pared by 3 bases and J by 2 bases, with 10 bases of the junction left unmatched. CDR1 and CDR2 from the germline V gene are LNHDA and SQIVND (reference sequence). CDR3: CASSMGAVAGAYEQYF. CDR3 coding DNA: TGTGCCAGTAGTATGGGCGCTGTTGCGGGGGCCTACGAGCAGTACTTC. The full variable domain, its missing parts supplied by reference TRBV19 and TRBJ2-7, is DGGITQSPKYLFRKEGQNVTLSCEQNLNHDAMYWYRQDPGQGLRLIYYSQIVNDFQKGDIAEGYSVSREKKESFPLTVTSAQKNPTAFYLCASSMGAVAGAYEQYFGPGTRLTVT.

Concerning this clonotype: With a much larger clone just one base away, this may be a read error. V is TRBV29-1 and J is TRBJ2-1; 13 bases line up with TRBD2. The CDR3 contains 19 residues. J gave up 8 bases and V 7 bases, and 23 bases lay outside the gene matches. Germline V gives CDR1 SQVTM, CDR2 ANQGSEA. CDR3 nucleotides: TGCAGCGCTTACCGGACTAGCGGGAGACGCGGCAGGCCGGGCGATGAGCAGTTCTTC. Its protein product is CSAYRTSGRRGRPGDEQFF.

This clonotype was found a few times. V usage is TRBV4-1 and J usage is TRBJ2-3; tentatively, D is TRBD1 (6 bases). Trimming removed 1 base at V and 0 bases at J, with 17 bases between. Germline V gives CDR1 MGHRA, CDR2 YSYEKL. There are 18 residues in the CDR3. CDR3 bases: TGCGCCAGCAGCCAAGGGGATTACAGGGCCTCTAGCACAGATACGCAGTATTTT. This translates into CASSQGDYRASSTDTQYF.

The CDR3 here is CASSLDFASEQYF. The DNA of the CDR3 is TGTGCCAGCAGCTTAGATTTCGCGAGCGAGCAGTACTTC. The chain couples TRBV11-1 to TRBJ2-7, with no clear D. Germline-derived CDR1 and CDR2 are SGHAT and FQDESV (reference sequence). The V gene lost 1 base and the J gene lost 6 bases, with 10 bases spanning the gap. The CDR3 covers 13 residues.

In this sample, this clonotype turned up a few times. The rearrangement links TRBV5-6 to TRBJ2-3; 8 bases align to TRBD2. Germline CDR1 is SGHDT and CDR2 is YYEEEE. J gave up 1 base and V 2 bases, and 3 bases lay outside the gene matches. There are 15 residues in the CDR3. The CDR3 region has the DNA TGTGCCAGCAGCTTCGTCGGGGGGGGCACAGATACGCAGTATTTT. As protein: CASSFVGGGTDTQYF. The whole variable domain, filled in from reference TRBV5-6 and TRBJ2-3, reads DAGVTQSPTHLIKTRGQQVTLRCSPKSGHDTVSWYQQALGQGPQFIFQYYEEEERQRGNFPDRFSGHQFPNYSSELNVNALLLGDSALYLCASSFVGGGTDTQYFGPGTRLTVL.

The CDR3 DNA is TGTGCCAGTAGTAGTGGAGGGTCCACCGGGGAGCTGTTTTTT. Its protein is CASSSGGSTGELFF. The V gene is TRBV19, the J gene TRBJ2-2, with D tentatively TRBD2 (6 bases). V lost 4 bases, J lost 4 bases, and 10 bases lay in between. Per the germline V gene, CDR1 is LNHDA and CDR2 is SQIVND (reference sequence). The CDR3 consists of 14 residues.